Described below is a single T cell receptor beta chain sequence and its context. The antigen is not known. The entry originates in a study of cytomegalovirus exposure and HLA in healthy donors. V gave up 0 bases and J gave up 4 bases; unmatched junction bases: 4. The germline gives CDR1 SGDLS, CDR2 YYNGEE. This CDR3 has 15 residues. Study observations and caveats: In a later analysis, across HLA loci, associated TCR counts were highest for DRB1, lowest for HLA-C. Confirmation in vitro established that a few CMV-associated chains were specific for CMV antigens. The study recorded about 150 TCR beta chains that were cytomegalovirus-associated. At a 0.05 false discovery rate, a later analysis found approximately 17,000 TCR beta sequences to be associated with HLA alleles.

A multiplex PCR was run with 60 Vbeta primers and 13 Jbeta primers. Here immunoSEQ multiplex PCR was the method, and the copy in TCRdb shows in-frame clones only, minus some. Of around 150,000 clones listed, roughly 85% are singletons. The rearrangement joins TRBV9 to TRBJ2-5; 9 bases line up with TRBD2. This sequence originates from a man aged 18 to 30 in good health and CMV-seropositive. The sequencing sample was made of PBMCs. Here the CDR3 reads CASSVGSGGAETQYF. DNA of the CDR3: TGTGCCAGCAGCGTAGGTAGCGGGGGTGCAGAGACCCAGTACTTC.